This T cell receptor (beta chain) emerged from a study of CD8+CD57+ T cells in acquired aplastic anemia. Looking at the study overall: DNA from sorted CD4+ and CD8+ cells averaged roughly 3.2 ug. Read counts for CD4+ cells (from healthy donors) averaged about 10.8 million.

Both TCR beta VDJ combination and CDR3 sequence profiling were carried out. Genomic DNA was the template for this profiling. Each CDR3 protein gets one entry after TCRdb re-called the reads with MiXCR. Of about 210,000 distinct CDR3 sequences listed, 30% to 35% are singletons. Overall study findings and caveats: With respect to CD8+ Simpson's diversity, patients and controls did not differ significantly. Between patients and controls, about 30 CD8+ CDR3 sequences were found in common.

V shed 9 bases and J shed 0 bases, with 14 bases lying between them. CDR1 is SNHLY, CDR2 FYNNEI, per germline. The CDR3 covers 14 residues. This clonotype came up many times. The target antigen is unknown. The receptor comes from a human donor in good health, serving as a control. What was sequenced was sorted CD4+, CD8+, or CD8+CD57+ T cells (not recorded which) from PBMCs. The chain recombines TRBV2 with TRBJ1-1; weak D call: TRBD1 (6 bases). CDR3 nucleotides: TGTGCCAGTCGGACAGAGAACATGAACACTGAAGCTTTCTTT. Translation gives CASRTENMNTEAFF.